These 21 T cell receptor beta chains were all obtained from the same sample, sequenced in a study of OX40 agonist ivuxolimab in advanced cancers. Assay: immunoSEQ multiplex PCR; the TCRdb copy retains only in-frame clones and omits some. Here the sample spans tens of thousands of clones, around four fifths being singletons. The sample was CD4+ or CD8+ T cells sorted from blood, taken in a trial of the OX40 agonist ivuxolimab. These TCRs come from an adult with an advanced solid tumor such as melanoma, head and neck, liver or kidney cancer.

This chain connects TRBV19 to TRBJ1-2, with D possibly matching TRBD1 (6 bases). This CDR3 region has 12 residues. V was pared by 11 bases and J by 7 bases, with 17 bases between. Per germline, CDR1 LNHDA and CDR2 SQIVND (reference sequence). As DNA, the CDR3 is TGTGCCGGATACAGGGTAACTCGTGGCTACACCTTC. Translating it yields CAGYRVTRGYTF.

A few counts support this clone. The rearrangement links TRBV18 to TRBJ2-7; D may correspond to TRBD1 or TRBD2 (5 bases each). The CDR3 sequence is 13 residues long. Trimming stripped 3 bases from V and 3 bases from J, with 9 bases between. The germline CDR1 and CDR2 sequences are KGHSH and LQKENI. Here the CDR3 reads CASSPGTFYEQYF. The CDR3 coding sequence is TGTGCCAGCTCACCCGGGACCTTCTACGAGCAGTACTTC.

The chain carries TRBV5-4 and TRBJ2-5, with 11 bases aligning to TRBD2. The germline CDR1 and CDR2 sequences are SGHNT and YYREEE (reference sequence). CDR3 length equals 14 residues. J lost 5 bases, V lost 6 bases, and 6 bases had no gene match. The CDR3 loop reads CASTNSGRAETQYF. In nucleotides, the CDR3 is TGTGCCAGCACCAATAGCGGGAGGGCGGAGACCCAGTACTTC.

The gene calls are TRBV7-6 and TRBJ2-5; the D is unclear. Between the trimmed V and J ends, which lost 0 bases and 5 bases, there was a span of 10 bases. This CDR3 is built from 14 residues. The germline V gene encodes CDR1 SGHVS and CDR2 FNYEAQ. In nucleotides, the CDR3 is TGTGCCAGCAGCTTAGCGATTCAGGCTGAGACCCAGTACTTC. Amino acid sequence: CASSLAIQAETQYF.

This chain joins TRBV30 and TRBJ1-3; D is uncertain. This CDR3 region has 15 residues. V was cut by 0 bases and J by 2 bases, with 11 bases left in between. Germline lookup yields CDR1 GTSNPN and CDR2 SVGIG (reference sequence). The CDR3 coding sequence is TGTGCCTGGAGTGTACGCAGAATGGCTGGAAACACCATATATTTT. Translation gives CAWSVRRMAGNTIYF.

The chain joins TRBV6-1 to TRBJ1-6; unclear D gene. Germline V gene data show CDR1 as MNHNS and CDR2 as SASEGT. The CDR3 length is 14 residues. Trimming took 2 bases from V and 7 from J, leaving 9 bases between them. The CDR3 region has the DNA TGTGCCAGCAGTGAATCCGGAGAGAATTCACCCCTCCACTTT. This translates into CASSESGENSPLHF.

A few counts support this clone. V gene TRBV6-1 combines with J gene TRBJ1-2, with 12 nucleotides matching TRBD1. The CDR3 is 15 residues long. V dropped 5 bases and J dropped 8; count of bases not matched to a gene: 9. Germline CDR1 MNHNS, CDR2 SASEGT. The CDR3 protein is CASSNRDRGPSGYTF. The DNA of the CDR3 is TGTGCCAGCAGTAACCGGGACAGGGGGCCTAGCGGCTACACCTTC.

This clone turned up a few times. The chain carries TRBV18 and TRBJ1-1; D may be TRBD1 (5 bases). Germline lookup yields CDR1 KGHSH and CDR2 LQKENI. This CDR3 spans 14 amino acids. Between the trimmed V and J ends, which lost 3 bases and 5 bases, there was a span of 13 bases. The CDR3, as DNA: TGTGCCAGCTCACCGTCGGGGGGAGGGACTGAAGCTTTCTTT. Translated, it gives CASSPSGGGTEAFF.

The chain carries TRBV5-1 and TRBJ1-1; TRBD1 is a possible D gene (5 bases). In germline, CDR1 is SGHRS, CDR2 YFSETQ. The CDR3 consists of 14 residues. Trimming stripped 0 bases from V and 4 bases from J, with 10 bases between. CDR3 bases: TGCGCCAGCAGCTTGGGGGCAAGGGGCACTGAAGCTTTCTTT. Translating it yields CASSLGARGTEAFF.

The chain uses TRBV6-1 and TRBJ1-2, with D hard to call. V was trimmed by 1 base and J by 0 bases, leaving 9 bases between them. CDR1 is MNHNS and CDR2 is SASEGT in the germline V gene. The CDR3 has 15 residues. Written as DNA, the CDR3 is TGTGCCAGCAGTGAAGGAACGGTAGCTAACTATGGCTACACCTTC. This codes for CASSEGTVANYGYTF.

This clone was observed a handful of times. This chain's CDR3 is CASRKGQHNNSPLHF. The CDR3 DNA follows: TGTGCCAGCAGAAAGGGACAGCACAATAATTCACCCCTCCACTTT. The J gene is TRBJ1-6, the V gene TRBV6-5, with TRBD1 matching 7 bases. The length of the CDR3 is 15 residues. The V gene end was trimmed by 6 bases and the J gene end by 5 bases; junction bases not matched to a gene: 7. Germline CDR1 is MNHEY and CDR2 is SVGAGI.

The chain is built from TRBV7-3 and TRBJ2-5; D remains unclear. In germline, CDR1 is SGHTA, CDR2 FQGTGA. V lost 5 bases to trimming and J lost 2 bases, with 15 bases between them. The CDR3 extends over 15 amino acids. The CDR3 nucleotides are TGTGCCAGCAGCCCCATTGTGGGCAGGCAAGAGACCCAGTACTTC. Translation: CASSPIVGRQETQYF.

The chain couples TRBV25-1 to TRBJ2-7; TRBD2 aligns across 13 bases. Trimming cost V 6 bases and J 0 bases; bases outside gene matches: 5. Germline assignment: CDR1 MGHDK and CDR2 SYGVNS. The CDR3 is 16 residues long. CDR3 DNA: TGTGCCAGCAGCGGGACTAGCGGGGACCTCTCCTACGAGCAGTACTTC. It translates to CASSGTSGDLSYEQYF.

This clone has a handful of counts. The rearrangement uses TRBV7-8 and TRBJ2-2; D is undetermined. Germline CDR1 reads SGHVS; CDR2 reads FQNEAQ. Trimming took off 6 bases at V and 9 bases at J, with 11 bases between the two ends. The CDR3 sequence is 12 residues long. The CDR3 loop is CASSFWARELFF. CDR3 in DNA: TGTGCCAGCAGTTTTTGGGCCCGGGAGCTGTTTTTT. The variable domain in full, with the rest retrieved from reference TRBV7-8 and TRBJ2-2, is GAGVSQSPRYKVAKRGQDVALRCDPISGHVSLFWYQQALGQGPEFLTYFQNEAQLDKSGLPSDRFFAERPEGSVSTLKIQRTQQEDSAVYLCASSFWARELFFGEGSRLTVL.

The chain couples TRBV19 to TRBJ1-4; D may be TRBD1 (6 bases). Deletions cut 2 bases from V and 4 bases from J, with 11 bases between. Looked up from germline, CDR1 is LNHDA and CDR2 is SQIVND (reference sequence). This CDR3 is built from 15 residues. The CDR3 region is CASSIRDNDNEKLFF. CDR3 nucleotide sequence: TGTGCCAGTAGTATAAGGGACAATGATAATGAAAAACTGTTTTTT.

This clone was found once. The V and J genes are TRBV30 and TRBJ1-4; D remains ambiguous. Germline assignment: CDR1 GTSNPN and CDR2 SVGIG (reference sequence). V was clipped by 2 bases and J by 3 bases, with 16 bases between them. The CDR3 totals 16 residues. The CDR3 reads CAWSPPRYGANEKLFF. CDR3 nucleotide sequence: TGTGCCTGGAGTCCACCGAGGTATGGGGCTAATGAAAAACTGTTTTTT.

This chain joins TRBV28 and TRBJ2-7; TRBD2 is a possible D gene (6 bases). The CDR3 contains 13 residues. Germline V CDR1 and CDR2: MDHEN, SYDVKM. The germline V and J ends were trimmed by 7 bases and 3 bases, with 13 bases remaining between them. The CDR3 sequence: CASTRAGFYEQYF. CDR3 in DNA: TGTGCCAGCACGCGGGCGGGATTCTACGAGCAGTACTTC.

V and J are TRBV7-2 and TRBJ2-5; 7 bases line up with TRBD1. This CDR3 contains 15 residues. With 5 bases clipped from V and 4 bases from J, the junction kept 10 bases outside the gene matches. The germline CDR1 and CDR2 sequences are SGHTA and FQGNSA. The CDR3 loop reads CASSHRQGRGETQYF. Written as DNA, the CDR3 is TGTGCCAGCAGCCACAGACAGGGTCGAGGAGAGACCCAGTACTTC. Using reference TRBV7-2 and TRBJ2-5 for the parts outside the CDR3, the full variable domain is GAGVSQSPSNKVTEKGKDVELRCDPISGHTALYWYRQSLGQGLEFLIYFQGNSAPDKSGLPSDRFSAERTGGSVSTLTIQRTQQEDSAVYLCASSHRQGRGETQYFGPGTRLLVL.

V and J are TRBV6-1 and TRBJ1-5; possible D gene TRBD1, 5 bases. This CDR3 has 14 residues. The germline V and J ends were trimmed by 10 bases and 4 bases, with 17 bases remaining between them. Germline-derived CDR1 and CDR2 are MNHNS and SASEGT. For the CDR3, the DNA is TGTGCCACGAGGGTTGCGGGGGTGAATCAGCCCCAGCATTTT. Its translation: CATRVAGVNQPQHF.

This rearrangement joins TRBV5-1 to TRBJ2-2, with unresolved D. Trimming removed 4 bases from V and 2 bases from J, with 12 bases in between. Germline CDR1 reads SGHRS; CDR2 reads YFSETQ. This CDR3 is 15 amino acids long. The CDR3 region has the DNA TGCGCCAGCAGCAATGCTGACTTAAACACCGGGGAGCTGTTTTTT. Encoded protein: CASSNADLNTGELFF.

CDR3 region: CASSPRDRAAFF. The CDR3 nucleotides are TGTGCCAGCAGCCCAAGGGACCGAGCGGCTTTCTTT. The chain has TRBV9 and TRBJ1-1, with D tentatively TRBD1 (5 bases). Per germline, CDR1 SGDLS and CDR2 YYNGEE. The length of the CDR3 is 12 residues. Deletions cut 4 bases from V and 11 bases from J, with 15 bases between.